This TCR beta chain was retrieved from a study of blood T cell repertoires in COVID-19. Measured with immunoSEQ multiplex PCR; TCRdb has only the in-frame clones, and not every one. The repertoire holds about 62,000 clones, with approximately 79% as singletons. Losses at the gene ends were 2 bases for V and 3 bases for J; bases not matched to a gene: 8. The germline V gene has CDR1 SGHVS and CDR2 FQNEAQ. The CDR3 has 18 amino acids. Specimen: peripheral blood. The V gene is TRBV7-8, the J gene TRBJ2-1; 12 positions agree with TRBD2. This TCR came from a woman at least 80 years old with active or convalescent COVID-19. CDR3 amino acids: CASSLPTSGGQGYNEQFF. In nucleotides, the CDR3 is TGTGCCAGCAGCTTACCTACTAGCGGGGGGCAGGGCTACAATGAGCAGTTCTTC.